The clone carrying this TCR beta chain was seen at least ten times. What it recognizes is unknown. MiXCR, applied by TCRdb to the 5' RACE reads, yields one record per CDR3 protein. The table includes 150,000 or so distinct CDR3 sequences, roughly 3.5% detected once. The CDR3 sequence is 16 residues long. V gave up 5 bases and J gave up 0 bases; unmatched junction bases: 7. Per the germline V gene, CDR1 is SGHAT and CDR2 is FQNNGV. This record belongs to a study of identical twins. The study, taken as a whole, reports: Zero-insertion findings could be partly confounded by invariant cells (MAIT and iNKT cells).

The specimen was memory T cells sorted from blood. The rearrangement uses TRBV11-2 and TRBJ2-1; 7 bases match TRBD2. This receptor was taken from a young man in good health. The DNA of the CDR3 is TGTGCCAGCAGCCGACGAGCGGGAAGCTCCTACAATGAGCAGTTCTTC. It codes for CASSRRAGSSYNEQFF.